Shown below are 21 T cell receptor beta chains from a single sample sequenced in a study of molecular identifiers for immune sequencing clone quantification. In TCRdb, the PCR reads were re-called with MiXCR into one record per CDR3 protein. Of about 510,000 distinct CDR3 sequences in the sample, around 23% were seen once. Input material: naive CD8+ T cells from blood, with Jurkat cell RNA spiked in. Subset here: FACS-sorted CD8+CD4-CCR7+CD45RA+ naive T cells. These receptors all come from a human donor in good health. Some libraries in this study had Jurkat cell RNA spiked in.

The chain carries TRBV19 and TRBJ2-2; D is unresolved. CDR1 is LNHDA, CDR2 SQIVND, per germline (reference sequence). Trimming took off 6 bases at V and 6 bases at J, with 11 bases between the two ends. The CDR3 is made up of 13 amino acids. The CDR3 DNA reads as TGTGCCAGTAGCGCAAGGGTGCCCGGGGAGCTGTTTTTT. Translation gives CASSARVPGELFF.

This chain connects TRBV12-3 or TRBV12-4 to TRBJ2-5; D perhaps matches TRBD2 (6 bases). The CDR3 has 14 amino acids. Trimming shortened V by 3 bases and J by 9 bases, and 17 bases separated the two germline ends. For the CDR3, the DNA is TGTGCCAGCAGTTTTGTAGCGGTAGGGGAGGCCCAGTACTTC. It encodes CASSFVAVGEAQYF.

J is TRBJ2-1 and V is TRBV30; 8 bases agree with TRBD2. The CDR3 consists of 14 residues. The V gene end was trimmed by 3 bases and the J gene end by 3 bases; junction bases not matched to a gene: 4. Germline-derived CDR1 and CDR2 are GTSNPN and SVGIG (reference sequence). DNA of the CDR3: TGTGCCTGGAGAGCGGGAGTTTTCTACAATGAGCAGTTCTTC. Translating it yields CAWRAGVFYNEQFF.

In its sample, this clonotype was seen a few times. At one end, the junction sequence differs from germline, possibly due to a read error. This sequence joins TRBV5-3 and TRBJ2-3; 8 bases align to TRBD1. TRBV5-3 is treated as an ORF (open reading frame) with a function not yet certain. This CDR3 spans 16 amino acids. This chain's CDR3 is CASSLYRGWSSDTQYF. CDR3 nucleotides: TGTGCCAGCAGCTTGTACAGGGGGTGGTCTTCAGATACGCAGTATTTT.

For this clonotype: This may be a read error, as it is one base from a much larger clone. This CDR3 is CASSETGAYTWELFF. CDR3 sequence (DNA): TGTGCCAGCAGTGAGACAGGGGCCTACACCTGGGAGCTGTTTTTT. The gene calls are TRBV6-5 and TRBJ2-2; the match to TRBD1 covers 8 bases. Germline CDR1 is MNHEY and CDR2 is SVGAGI. This CDR3 spans 15 amino acids.

The chain is built from TRBV24-1 and TRBJ2-1; 9 nucleotides match TRBD2. The CDR3 length is 17 residues. Germline CDR1 and CDR2: KGHDR and SFDVKD. Trimming cost V 4 bases and J 3 bases; bases outside gene matches: 9. The CDR3 here is CATSDPSTSGDYNEQFF. The CDR3 nucleotides are TGTGCCACCAGTGACCCCTCGACTAGCGGAGACTACAATGAGCAGTTCTTC.

This clonotype was counted between two and nine times. The chain carries TRBV27 and TRBJ1-1, with a weak D call TRBD1 (6 bases). Deletions cut 0 bases from V and 4 bases from J, with 12 bases between. This CDR3 is built from 15 residues. The germline CDR1 and CDR2 sequences are MNHEY and SMNVEV (reference sequence). This CDR3 reads CASSLSPGGLTEAFF. CDR3 DNA: TGTGCCAGCAGTTTATCTCCCGGGGGCCTCACTGAAGCTTTCTTT.

In this sample, this clonotype turned up a few times. The V gene is TRBV6-6, the J gene TRBJ1-3; possible D gene TRBD1, 5 bases. In germline, CDR1 is MNHNY, CDR2 SVGAGI (reference sequence). CDR3 length: 13 residues. The germline V and J ends were trimmed by 5 bases and 4 bases, with 9 bases remaining between them. The CDR3 coding sequence is TGTGCCAGCAGTCAATGGACAGGAAACACCATATATTTT. Translated, it gives CASSQWTGNTIYF.

This clonotype showed up many times. The chain uses TRBV5-1 and TRBJ1-1, with D unclear. Looked up from germline, CDR1 is SGHRS and CDR2 is YFSETQ. V was clipped by 0 bases and J by 2 bases, with 8 bases between them. CDR3 length: 14 amino acids. CDR3 sequence: CASSLENPNTEAFF. The CDR3 DNA sequence: TGCGCCAGCAGCTTGGAGAACCCAAACACTGAAGCTTTCTTT.

About this clonotype: An end of the junction does not agree with germline; a read error may underlie this. V gene TRBV20-1 combines with J gene TRBJ2-5; D may be TRBD2 (6 bases). This CDR3 region has 16 residues. Germline V gene lookup returns CDR1 DFQATT and CDR2 SNEGSKA (reference sequence). This chain's CDR3 is CGARKTEGGRDETQYF. The CDR3 DNA is TGCGGTGCTAGGAAAACGGAGGGAGGTCGGGATGAGACCCAGTACTTC.

This clonotype occurred many times. This rearrangement joins TRBV6-2 or TRBV6-3 to TRBJ1-2; 7 bases fit TRBD1. CDR1 is MNHEY and CDR2 is SVGEGT in the germline V gene. The CDR3 runs 17 residues. The V segment lost 7 bases and the J segment 0 bases; nucleotides outside the gene matches: 14. The CDR3 sequence is CASTDPFDRETNYGYTF. The DNA for the CDR3 is TGTGCCAGCACTGATCCGTTCGACAGGGAGACTAACTATGGCTACACCTTC.

This rearrangement joins TRBV30 to TRBJ2-3; D remains ambiguous. Trimming removed 7 bases at V and 0 bases at J, with 17 bases between. Germline CDR1 GTSNPN, CDR2 SVGIG (reference sequence). The CDR3 is 15 amino acids. CDR3 residues: CASQPTGTSTDTQYF. CDR3 in DNA: TGTGCCTCTCAACCCACTGGTACTAGCACAGATACGCAGTATTTT.

This clonotype was seen only a few times. CDR3 region: CASGLAGQPWQFF. CDR3 in DNA: TGTGCTAGTGGTTTGGCAGGACAGCCTTGGCAGTTCTTC. The chain uses TRBV12-5 and TRBJ2-1; perhaps TRBD1 as D (6 bases). Germline loops: CDR1 LGHNT, CDR2 FRNRAP. Trimming pared 1 base from V and 12 bases from J, leaving 13 bases between. There are 13 residues in the CDR3. Full variable domain (rest looked up from reference TRBV12-5 and TRBJ2-1): DARVTQTPRHKVTEMGQEVTMRCQPILGHNTVFWYRQTMMQGLELLAYFRNRAPLDDSGMPKDRFSAEMPDATLATLKIQPSEPRDSAVYFCASGLAGQPWQFFGPGTRLTVL.

This clonotype was seen ten or more times. The gene calls are TRBV28 and TRBJ2-7; D call uncertain. The CDR3 spans 15 residues. Trimming pared 5 bases from V and 4 bases from J, leaving 18 bases between. CDR1 is MDHEN, CDR2 SYDVKM, per germline. CDR3 DNA sequence: TGTGCCAGCAGTACAAAAAACACGTTCCTTTACGAGCAGTACTTC. Its translation: CASSTKNTFLYEQYF. The complete variable domain, with remaining parts taken from reference TRBV28 and TRBJ2-7, reads DVKVTQSSRYLVKRTGEKVFLECVQDMDHENMFWYRQDPGLGLRLIYFSYDVKMKEKGDIPEGYSVSREKKERFSLILESASTNQTSMYLCASSTKNTFLYEQYFGPGTRLTVT.

This clonotype was detected ten times or more. The V and J genes are TRBV12-3 or TRBV12-4 and TRBJ1-6, with D possibly being TRBD1 (5 bases). V shed 6 bases and J shed 0 bases, with 9 bases lying between them. The CDR3 has 15 amino acids. Written as DNA, the CDR3 is TGTGCCAGCAGGGCAGGGAGCTCCTATAATTCACCCCTCCACTTT. As protein: CASRAGSSYNSPLHF.

The chain combines TRBV19 with TRBJ2-3; 7 nucleotides line up with TRBD2. Per germline, CDR1 LNHDA and CDR2 SQIVND (reference sequence). This CDR3 contains 15 residues. V lost 7 bases, J lost 4 bases, and 11 bases stayed unmatched. CDR3: CASKSHSGSSDTQYF. The DNA of the CDR3 is TGTGCCAGTAAATCCCATAGCGGGTCCTCAGATACGCAGTATTTT. The full variable domain, completed using reference TRBV19 and TRBJ2-3, is DGGITQSPKYLFRKEGQNVTLSCEQNLNHDAMYWYRQDPGQGLRLIYYSQIVNDFQKGDIAEGYSVSREKKESFPLTVTSAQKNPTAFYLCASKSHSGSSDTQYFGPGTRLTVL.

This clonotype was observed many times. CDR3 sequence (DNA): TGCAGTGCTAGAGATGGCATCATGAGCACTGAAGCTTTCTTT. As protein: CSARDGIMSTEAFF. The V call is TRBV20-1, the J call TRBJ1-1; D call uncertain. Trimming stripped 0 bases from V and 4 bases from J, with 12 bases between. Germline CDR1 DFQATT, CDR2 SNEGSKA (reference sequence). The CDR3 is 14 residues long.

This clonotype occurred a few times. The V gene is TRBV12-5, the J gene TRBJ2-5, with D unresolved. The CDR3 totals 13 residues. Germline CDR1 and CDR2: LGHNT and FRNRAP. The germline V and J ends were trimmed by 1 base and 1 base, with 4 bases remaining between them. CDR3 amino acids: CASGLGLQETQYF. In nucleotides, the CDR3 is TGTGCTAGTGGTTTGGGACTCCAAGAGACCCAGTACTTC.

As regards this clonotype: This could be a read error, since a much larger clone is one nucleotide away. The J gene is TRBJ2-7, the V gene TRBV28, with 10 bases matching TRBD2. CDR3 length: 14 residues. Germline CDR1 reads MDHEN; CDR2 reads SYDVKM. CDR3 in amino acids: CASRPGTSAYVQYF. The DNA for the CDR3 is TGTGCCAGCAGACCCGGGACTAGCGCCTACGTGCAGTACTTC.

Concerning this clonotype: A much larger clone lies one base from this, so it may be a read error. This chain's CDR3 is CAWSVTDEWGTHEQYF. The CDR3 coding sequence is TGTGCCTGGAGTGTTACAGACGAGTGGGGAACCCACGAGCAGTACTTC. V usage is TRBV30 and J usage is TRBJ2-7, with D unresolved. The CDR3 runs 16 residues. Trimming took off 0 bases at V and 5 bases at J, with 20 bases between the two ends. CDR1 is GTSNPN, CDR2 SVGIG, per germline (reference sequence). The whole variable domain, remainder taken from reference TRBV30 and TRBJ2-7, is SQTIHQWPATLVQPVGSPLSLECTVEGTSNPNLYWYRQAAGRGLQLLFYSVGIGQISSEVPQNLSASRPQDRQFILSSKKLLLSDSGFYLCAWSVTDEWGTHEQYFGPGTRLTVT.

The V and J genes are TRBV12-3 or TRBV12-4 and TRBJ1-1; D perhaps matches TRBD1 (5 bases). The CDR3 consists of 13 residues. The V end lost 7 bases, the J end lost 4 bases, and 13 bases lay between the germline ends. The CDR3 DNA reads TGTGCCAGCACGGGGGTATTGCTCACTGAAGCTTTCTTT. Amino acid sequence: CASTGVLLTEAFF.